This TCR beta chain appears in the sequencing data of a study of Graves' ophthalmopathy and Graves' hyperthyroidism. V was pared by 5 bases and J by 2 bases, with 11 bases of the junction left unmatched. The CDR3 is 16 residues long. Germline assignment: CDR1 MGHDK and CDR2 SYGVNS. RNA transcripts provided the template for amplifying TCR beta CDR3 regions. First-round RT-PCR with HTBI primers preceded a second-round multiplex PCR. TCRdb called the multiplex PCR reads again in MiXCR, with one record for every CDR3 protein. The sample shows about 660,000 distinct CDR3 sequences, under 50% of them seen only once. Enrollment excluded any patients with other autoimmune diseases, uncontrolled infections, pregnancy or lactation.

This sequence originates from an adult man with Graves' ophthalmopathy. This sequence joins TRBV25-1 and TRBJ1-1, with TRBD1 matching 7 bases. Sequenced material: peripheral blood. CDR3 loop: CASSSRGGQINTEAFF. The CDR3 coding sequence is TGTGCCAGCAGTTCAAGGGGGGGACAGATAAACACTGAAGCTTTCTTT.